The next 31 T cell receptor beta chains were all read from a single sample in a study of blood T cell repertoires in COVID-19. The assay was immunoSEQ multiplex PCR, and TCRdb's table has in-frame clones only and misses some. Of over 130,000 clones listed, almost 85% were seen once; the top ten hold nearly 3.5%. Sample: PBMCs or T cells enriched from blood (not recorded which). These receptors were obtained from a woman in her forties or fifties with acute COVID-19.

The gene calls are TRBV11-3 and TRBJ2-7, with 10 nucleotides matching TRBD2. There are 17 residues in the CDR3. Trimming removed 0 bases from V and 1 base from J; junction bases left unmatched: 6. The germline CDR1 and CDR2 sequences are SGHNT and YENEEA. CDR3 DNA sequence: TGTGCCAGCAGCTTAGACGCTCGGACTAGCGGTTCCTACGAGCAGTACTTC. Its protein product is CASSLDARTSGSYEQYF.

The J gene is TRBJ1-6, the V gene TRBV9; D ambiguous. Trimming shortened V by 0 bases and J by 0 bases, and 10 bases separated the two germline ends. The CDR3 has 17 amino acids. Germline CDR1 and CDR2: SGDLS and YYNGEE. The CDR3: CASSVAGASSYNSPLHF. In DNA form, the CDR3 reads TGTGCCAGCAGCGTAGCGGGTGCGAGCTCCTATAATTCACCCCTCCACTTT.

The rearrangement uses TRBV18 and TRBJ2-3; tentatively, D is TRBD2 (6 bases). This CDR3 has 17 residues. Germline CDR1 and CDR2: KGHSH and LQKENI. Deletions cut 0 bases from V and 5 bases from J, with 18 bases between. The CDR3 sequence: CASSPPNLANREDTQYF. CDR3 nucleotide sequence: TGTGCCAGCTCACCACCTAACCTAGCGAACCGTGAAGATACGCAGTATTTT.

The rearrangement joins TRBV29-1 to TRBJ2-7; 9 nucleotides agree with TRBD1. Trimming removed 3 bases from V and 7 bases from J; junction bases left unmatched: 10. The CDR3 has 14 residues. Germline V gene data show CDR1 as SQVTM and CDR2 as ANQGSEA. The CDR3 here is CSVEGTGNPSEQYF. CDR3 DNA: TGCAGCGTTGAGGGGACAGGGAACCCCTCAGAGCAGTACTTC.

The V and J genes are TRBV7-3 and TRBJ2-3; 12 positions agree with TRBD2. Per the germline V gene, CDR1 is SGHTA and CDR2 is FQGTGA. The CDR3 is 16 amino acids. The junction had 4 bases not matched to a gene; V was cut back by 0 bases and J by 6 bases. The CDR3 DNA follows: TGTGCCAGCAGCTTAACGCTAGCGGGAGGGGAGGATACGCAGTATTTT. This gives the protein CASSLTLAGGEDTQYF.

The rearrangement links TRBV5-1 to TRBJ2-7; weak D call: TRBD2 (6 bases). V was trimmed by 1 base and J by 7 bases, leaving 18 bases between them. Germline CDR1 is SGHRS and CDR2 is YFSETQ. There are 15 residues in the CDR3. CDR3 in amino acids: CASSLLASETSEQYF. For the CDR3, the DNA is TGCGCCAGCAGCTTGTTGGCTAGCGAAACTAGTGAGCAGTACTTC.

V usage is TRBV28 and J usage is TRBJ2-3, with 10 bases matching TRBD1. In germline, CDR1 is MDHEN, CDR2 SYDVKM. The J segment lost 0 bases and the V segment lost 5 bases, leaving 5 bases of the junction unmatched. This CDR3 comprises 16 residues. CDR3 nucleotides: TGTGCCAGCAGTAAGGGACAGGGGCATAGCACAGATACGCAGTATTTT. Amino acids: CASSKGQGHSTDTQYF.

V is TRBV25-1 and J is TRBJ2-2, with D maybe TRBD1 (5 bases). The CDR3 has 16 amino acids. Per germline, CDR1 MGHDK and CDR2 SYGVNS. The germline V and J ends were trimmed by 3 bases and 2 bases, with 13 bases remaining between them. CDR3 sequence reads: CASSEIRGLNTGELFF. CDR3 DNA: TGTGCCAGCAGTGAGATAAGGGGCTTAAACACCGGGGAGCTGTTTTTT.

The table lists this clone with a count of one. The chain carries TRBV5-4 and TRBJ1-2; TRBD1 might be the D (6 bases). Trimming removed 4 bases at V and 5 bases at J, with 18 bases between. The CDR3 consists of 15 residues. CDR1 and CDR2 from the germline V gene are SGHNT and YYREEE (reference sequence). The CDR3 loop reads CASSPGGQGLYGYTF. The CDR3 coding sequence is TGTGCCAGCAGCCCGGGGGGTCAGGGGCTGTATGGCTACACCTTC.

The rearrangement links TRBV3-1 (or the pseudogene TRBV3-2) to TRBJ2-1, with 7 positions matching TRBD2. V shed 4 bases and J 5 bases; nucleotides not matched to a gene: 8. The CDR3 length is 15 residues. CDR1 LGHDT and CDR2 YNNKEL come from the germline V gene (reference sequence). The CDR3 spells CASSPRQRGDNEQFF. CDR3 DNA sequence: TGTGCCAGCAGCCCTCGACAGCGGGGAGACAATGAGCAGTTCTTC.

The V call is TRBV4-2, the J call TRBJ2-1; perhaps TRBD2 as D (6 bases). V lost 0 bases and J 9 bases, leaving 21 bases between the germline ends. CDR1 is LGHNA and CDR2 is YNFKEQ in the germline V gene. This CDR3 has 17 amino acids. The CDR3 reads CASSQDLLREWGGEQFF. The CDR3 nucleotides read TGTGCCAGCAGCCAAGACCTACTCCGGGAGTGGGGTGGTGAGCAGTTCTTC.

V is TRBV10-3 and J is TRBJ1-6; the match to TRBD1 covers 8 bases. The germline gives CDR1 ENHRY, CDR2 SYGVKD. The CDR3 covers 15 residues. Germline trimming cut 4 bases from V and 10 bases from J; bases unmatched to any gene: 9. The CDR3 loop is CAISGTQGDTSPLHF. In DNA, the CDR3 is TGTGCCATCAGTGGGACACAGGGGGACACGTCACCCCTCCACTTT.

The chain recombines TRBV7-8 with TRBJ1-5; TRBD1 matches at 8 bases. The CDR3 contains 15 residues. Trimming removed 5 bases from V and 2 bases from J; junction bases left unmatched: 5. In germline, CDR1 is SGHVS, CDR2 FQNEAQ. DNA of the CDR3: TGTGCCAGCAGCGAGACAGGGGCAGGCAATCAGCCCCAGCATTTT. This sequence encodes CASSETGAGNQPQHF.

V and J are TRBV19 and TRBJ2-1, with 7 bases identical to TRBD2. The V gene's germline CDR1 is LNHDA and CDR2 SQIVND (reference sequence). This CDR3 comprises 17 residues. After removal of 6 bases from V and 8 bases from J, the junction contained 19 bases not matched to a gene. The CDR3 sequence is CASSLFSSPARGDEQFF. For the CDR3, the DNA is TGTGCCAGTAGCCTCTTCTCTTCTCCAGCCCGGGGGGATGAGCAGTTCTTC.

The CDR3 nucleotides read TGCGCCAGCAGCCAAGAGGCGGTTTACCGGGGTGAAAAACTGTTTTTT. Translating it yields CASSQEAVYRGEKLFF. The rearrangement uses TRBV4-3 and TRBJ1-4; D uncertain. Germline-derived CDR1 and CDR2 are LGHNA and YSLEER. This CDR3 has 16 residues. Trimming removed 0 bases at V and 7 bases at J, with 15 bases between.

The chain uses TRBV10-1 and TRBJ2-5, with D possibly being TRBD1 (6 bases). CDR1 and CDR2 (germline): WNHNN, SYGVQD (reference sequence). The V gene lost 8 bases and the J gene lost 1 base, with 17 bases spanning the gap. The CDR3 consists of 15 residues. This chain's CDR3 is CASQRRQVFQETQYF. CDR3 bases: TGCGCCAGCCAACGGAGACAGGTATTCCAAGAGACCCAGTACTTC.

This chain joins TRBV28 and TRBJ2-7, with unresolved D. The V gene lost 5 bases and the J gene lost 0 bases, with 5 bases spanning the gap. In germline, CDR1 is MDHEN, CDR2 SYDVKM. The length of the CDR3 is 12 residues. The CDR3 sequence: CASSIYSYEQYF. The CDR3 coding sequence is TGTGCCAGCAGTATCTACTCCTACGAGCAGTACTTC.

The chain employs TRBV6-5 and TRBJ2-1, with D maybe TRBD2 (6 bases). Germline values: CDR1 MNHEY, CDR2 SVGAGI. The CDR3 runs to 13 residues. The V gene lost 8 bases and the J gene lost 5 bases, with 13 bases spanning the gap. DNA of the CDR3: TGTGCCAGCGGACTTAGCGGAGACAATGAGCAGTTCTTC. Encoded protein: CASGLSGDNEQFF.

The V call is TRBV27, the J call TRBJ1-5; a possible D gene is TRBD1 (5 bases). There are 16 residues in the CDR3. Trimming removed 2 bases at V and 0 bases at J, with 11 bases between. Germline assignment: CDR1 MNHEY and CDR2 SMNVEV (reference sequence). The CDR3 spells CASSLNSRGSNQPQHF. CDR3 in DNA: TGTGCCAGCAGTTTAAACAGTAGGGGTAGCAATCAGCCCCAGCATTTT.

The V call is TRBV19, the J call TRBJ1-1; D unclear. This CDR3 contains 15 residues. Germline CDR1 reads LNHDA; CDR2 reads SQIVND (reference sequence). Trimming removed 1 base from V and 8 bases from J, with 17 bases in between. CDR3 in DNA: TGTGCCAGTAGTATAGCCGGGGATGGGCGTGCGGAAGCTTTCTTT. This gives the protein CASSIAGDGRAEAFF.

The rearrangement joins TRBV5-1 to TRBJ2-3; 12 bases are shared with TRBD2. The germline gives CDR1 SGHRS, CDR2 YFSETQ. The CDR3 totals 15 residues. V was clipped by 4 bases and J by 6 bases; unmatched bases: 6. Here the CDR3 reads CASSETLAGGDTQYF. The CDR3 region has the DNA TGCGCCAGCAGCGAAACACTAGCGGGAGGCGATACGCAGTATTTT.

The table lists this clone with a few counts. The V call is TRBV15, the J call TRBJ2-3; 12 nucleotides match TRBD2. V shed 4 bases and J 2 bases; nucleotides not matched to a gene: 10. CDR3 length: 18 amino acids. Germline V CDR1 and CDR2: LNHNV, YYDKDF (reference sequence). The CDR3, as DNA: TGTGCCACCAGCAACGGACTAGCGGGACAGCCCCCCACAGATACGCAGTATTTT. Amino acid sequence: CATSNGLAGQPPTDTQYF.

This clone was detected once. The rearrangement uses TRBV11-3 and TRBJ2-7; TRBD1 agrees at 9 bases. The germline CDR1 and CDR2 sequences are SGHNT and YENEEA. The trim removed 1 base at V and 4 bases at J, leaving 5 bases unmatched. CDR3 length equals 15 residues. The CDR3 sequence: CASSLVGTGPYEQYF. The CDR3 coding sequence is TGTGCCAGCAGCTTAGTAGGGACAGGGCCTTACGAGCAGTACTTC. Variable domain in full (rest from reference TRBV11-3 and TRBJ2-7): EAGVVQSPRYKIIEKKQPVAFWCNPISGHNTLYWYLQNLGQGPELLIRYENEEAVDDSQLPKDRFSAERLKGVDSTLKIQPAELGDSAVYLCASSLVGTGPYEQYFGPGTRLTVT.

Only a few counts were recorded for this clone. V and J are TRBV24-1 and TRBJ1-5; 9 bases are shared with TRBD1. Germline-derived CDR1 and CDR2 are KGHDR and SFDVKD. This CDR3 spans 16 amino acids. Losses at the gene ends were 3 bases for V and 4 bases for J; bases not matched to a gene: 6. The CDR3 DNA sequence: TGTGCCACCAGTGATCCCGGGACAGGGTCGAATCAGCCCCAGCATTTT. It is translated as CATSDPGTGSNQPQHF.

V and J are TRBV11-3 and TRBJ2-1; D remains ambiguous. The CDR3 length is 13 residues. Trimming shortened V by 0 bases and J by 12 bases, and 12 bases separated the two germline ends. Germline assignment: CDR1 SGHNT and CDR2 YENEEA. The CDR3 loop is CASSLDEVVPQFF. The CDR3 nucleotides read TGTGCCAGCAGCTTAGATGAGGTAGTTCCGCAGTTCTTC. The full variable domain, rest sourced from reference TRBV11-3 and TRBJ2-1, is EAGVVQSPRYKIIEKKQPVAFWCNPISGHNTLYWYLQNLGQGPELLIRYENEEAVDDSQLPKDRFSAERLKGVDSTLKIQPAELGDSAVYLCASSLDEVVPQFFGPGTRLTVL.

Points on this clone: At one boundary the junction diverges from the germline segment, which might be a read error. The V and J genes are TRBV6-1 and TRBJ2-7, with D possibly TRBD1 on 5 matching bases. CDR3 length: 11 residues. Looked up from germline, CDR1 is MNHNS and CDR2 is SASEGT. The CDR3 sequence is CASSEGAKGDF. The CDR3 DNA reads TGTGCCAGCAGTGAAGGGGCGAAAGGGGACTTC.

J is TRBJ2-1 and V is TRBV4-2; TRBD2 matches 9 bases. Per the germline V gene, CDR1 is LGHNA and CDR2 is YNFKEQ. J lost 1 base, V lost 1 base, and 2 bases had no gene match. CDR3 size: 16 residues. CDR3 sequence: CASSQGAGGSYNEQFF. The CDR3 DNA is TGTGCCAGCAGCCAAGGAGCGGGAGGATCCTACAATGAGCAGTTCTTC.

The rearrangement uses TRBV7-8 and TRBJ2-2, with 9 bases that match TRBD1. This CDR3 spans 15 amino acids. CDR1 is SGHVS and CDR2 is FQNEAQ in the germline V gene. After removal of 5 bases from V and 5 bases from J, the junction contained 6 bases not matched to a gene. Here the CDR3 DNA reads TGTGCCAGCAGCCCCGGAGGACAGGGGACCGGGGAGCTGTTTTTT. Amino acid sequence: CASSPGGQGTGELFF.

This clone has ten or more counts. The gene calls are TRBV6-2 or TRBV6-3 and TRBJ1-3; 7 positions agree with TRBD1. Trimming cost V 5 bases and J 0 bases; bases outside gene matches: 10. Germline CDR1 MNHEY, CDR2 SVGEGT. The CDR3 covers 17 residues. CDR3 loop: CASSTGTAYFSGNTIYF. CDR3 nucleotides: TGTGCCAGCAGTACCGGGACAGCCTACTTCTCTGGAAACACCATATATTTT.

This rearrangement joins TRBV2 to TRBJ1-2; 9 bases align to TRBD1. This CDR3 is built from 13 residues. CDR1 SNHLY and CDR2 FYNNEI come from the germline V gene. The junction had 4 bases not matched to a gene; V was cut back by 6 bases and J by 5 bases. The CDR3 reads CASSAGTGYGYTF. The CDR3, as DNA: TGTGCCAGCAGCGCCGGGACAGGGTATGGCTACACCTTC.

A single count supports this clone. The genes are TRBV29-1 and TRBJ1-4, with D unresolved. The germline V gene has CDR1 SQVTM and CDR2 ANQGSEA. The germline V and J ends were trimmed by 4 bases and 5 bases, with 14 bases remaining between them. This CDR3 is built from 14 residues. The CDR3 sequence is CSVGRAGRNEKLFF. The CDR3 bases are TGCAGCGTTGGGAGGGCCGGGCGAAATGAAAAACTGTTTTTT. Full variable domain (missing parts from reference TRBV29-1 and TRBJ1-4): SAVISQKPSRDICQRGTSLTIQCQVDSQVTMMFWYRQQPGQSLTLIATANQGSEATYESGFVIDKFPISRPNLTFSTLTVSNMSPEDSSIYLCSVGRAGRNEKLFFGSGTQLSVL.